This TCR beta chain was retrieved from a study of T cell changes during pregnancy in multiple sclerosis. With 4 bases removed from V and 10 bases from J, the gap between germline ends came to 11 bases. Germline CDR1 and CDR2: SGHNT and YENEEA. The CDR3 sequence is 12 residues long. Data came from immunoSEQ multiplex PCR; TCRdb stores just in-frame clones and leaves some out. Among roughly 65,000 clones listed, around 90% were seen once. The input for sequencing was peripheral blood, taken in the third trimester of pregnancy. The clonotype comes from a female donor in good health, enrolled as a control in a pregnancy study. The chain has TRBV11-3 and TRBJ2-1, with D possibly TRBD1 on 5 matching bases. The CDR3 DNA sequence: TGTGCCAGCAGCTCCCCATGGGGCGAGCAGTTCTTC. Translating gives CASSSPWGEQFF.